This is a list of T cell receptor beta chains from one sample in a study of identical twins. TCRdb passed the 5' RACE reads through MiXCR, listing each CDR3 protein once. The repertoire includes around 960,000 distinct CDR3 sequences, approximately 13% of them detected once, and about 1.5% sits in the top ten. The same sample was also studied in work on yellow fever vaccine responses in identical twins.

The specimen sequenced was PBMCs. The receptors come from a woman aged 18-29 years in good health. CDR3s include the opening cysteine and the closing phenylalanine or tryptophan. D genes are given only for firm matches. Only part of the rows carry a size: once, few, many, or a class if the clone is expanded.

v_call: TRBV6-6
clone_size: -
cdr3_length: 13
j_call: TRBJ1-6
d_call: -
cdr3_aa: CASSYDSYSPLHF
cdr3_nt: TGTGCCAGCAGTTACGACAGCTATTCACCCCTCCACTTT

v_call: TRBV19
clone_size: -
cdr3_length: 15
j_call: TRBJ1-2
d_call: TRBD1
cdr3_aa: CASSIWQGATYGYTF
cdr3_nt: TGTGCCAGTAGTATATGGCAGGGGGCGACCTATGGCTACACCTTC

v_call: TRBV10-3
clone_size: few
cdr3_length: 13
j_call: TRBJ2-7
d_call: TRBD1
cdr3_aa: CAIRGQGMDEQYF
cdr3_nt: TGTGCCATCAGAGGACAGGGAATGGACGAGCAGTACTTC

v_call: TRBV20-1
clone_size: -
cdr3_length: 16
j_call: TRBJ2-1
d_call: TRBD2
cdr3_aa: CSATKGLAGSYNEQFF
cdr3_nt: TGCAGTGCTACTAAGGGACTAGCGGGCTCCTACAATGAGCAGTTCTTC

v_call: TRBV7-6
clone_size: -
cdr3_length: 16
j_call: TRBJ2-1
d_call: -
cdr3_aa: CASSFGQRSFYNEQFF
cdr3_nt: TGTGCCAGCAGCTTTGGTCAGCGGAGCTTCTACAATGAGCAGTTCTTC

v_call: TRBV7-2
clone_size: few
cdr3_length: 17
j_call: TRBJ2-3
d_call: TRBD2
cdr3_aa: CASSFGRQRGGADTQYF
cdr3_nt: TGTGCCAGCAGCTTCGGACGACAGCGGGGGGGGGCAGATACGCAGTATTTT

v_call: TRBV6-5
clone_size: many
cdr3_length: 15
j_call: TRBJ2-5
d_call: -
cdr3_aa: CASSYSGARGETQYF
cdr3_nt: TGTGCCAGCAGTTATTCGGGGGCAAGAGGAGAGACCCAGTACTTC

v_call: TRBV5-1
clone_size: few
cdr3_length: 15
j_call: TRBJ2-5
d_call: -
cdr3_aa: CASSLDELTQETQYF
cdr3_nt: TGCGCCAGCAGCTTGGACGAGCTCACCCAAGAGACCCAGTACTTC

v_call: TRBV27
clone_size: few
cdr3_length: 16
j_call: TRBJ2-3
d_call: TRBD1
cdr3_aa: CASSSTGGTRPYTQYF
cdr3_nt: TGTGCCAGCAGTTCTACAGGGGGGACCCGGCCATATACGCAGTATTTT

v_call: TRBV7-9
clone_size: -
cdr3_length: 12
j_call: TRBJ1-2
d_call: TRBD1
cdr3_aa: CASGQAYYGYTF
cdr3_nt: TGTGCCAGCGGACAGGCCTACTATGGCTACACCTTC

v_call: TRBV5-1
clone_size: few
cdr3_length: 16
j_call: TRBJ2-1
d_call: TRBD1
cdr3_aa: CASSLAVTGGYNEQFF
cdr3_nt: TGCGCCAGCAGCTTGGCCGTGACAGGGGGCTACAATGAGCAGTTCTTC

v_call: TRBV12-3/TRBV12-4
clone_size: -
cdr3_length: 18
j_call: TRBJ2-2
d_call: TRBD2
cdr3_aa: CACSFGLAGAANTGELFF
cdr3_nt: TGTGCCTGCAGTTTCGGACTAGCGGGGGCCGCGAACACCGGGGAGCTGTTTTTT